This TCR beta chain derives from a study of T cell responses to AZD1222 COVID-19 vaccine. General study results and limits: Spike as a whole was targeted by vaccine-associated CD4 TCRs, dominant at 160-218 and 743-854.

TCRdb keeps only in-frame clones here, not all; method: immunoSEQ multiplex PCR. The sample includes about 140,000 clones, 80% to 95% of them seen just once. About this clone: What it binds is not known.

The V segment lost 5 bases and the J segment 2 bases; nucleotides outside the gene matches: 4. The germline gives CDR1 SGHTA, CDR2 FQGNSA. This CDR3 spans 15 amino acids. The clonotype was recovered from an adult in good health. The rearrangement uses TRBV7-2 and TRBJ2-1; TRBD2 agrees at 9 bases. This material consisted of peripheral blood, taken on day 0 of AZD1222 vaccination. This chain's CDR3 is CASSISGSPYNEQFF. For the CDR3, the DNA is TGTGCCAGCAGCATTAGCGGGAGTCCCTACAATGAGCAGTTCTTC. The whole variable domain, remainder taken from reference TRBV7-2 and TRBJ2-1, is GAGVSQSPSNKVTEKGKDVELRCDPISGHTALYWYRQSLGQGLEFLIYFQGNSAPDKSGLPSDRFSAERTGGSVSTLTIQRTQQEDSAVYLCASSISGSPYNEQFFGPGTRLTVL.